This TCR beta chain was sequenced in a study of blood T cells in healthy people across ages. PCR was performed a second time for roughly 7 to 12 cycles using a sample-barcoded 5' primer and a J-beta primer mix. TCRdb re-analysed the 5' RACE reads in MiXCR, keeping a single row per CDR3 protein. Of hundreds of thousands of distinct CDR3 sequences in the sample, over 45% are singletons; the top ten hold around a third. The TCR originated in a woman aged 60 to 75 in good health. The sequenced material came from blood.

In DNA, the CDR3 is TGTGCCATCAGTGAGGCGCCAGATACGCAGTATTTT. Translation gives CAISEAPDTQYF. This chain joins TRBV10-3 and TRBJ2-3; D remains ambiguous. The germline CDR1 and CDR2 sequences are ENHRY and SYGVKD. The CDR3 extends over 12 amino acids. The ends were cut back, 2 bases at V and 4 bases at J, with 4 bases in the middle.